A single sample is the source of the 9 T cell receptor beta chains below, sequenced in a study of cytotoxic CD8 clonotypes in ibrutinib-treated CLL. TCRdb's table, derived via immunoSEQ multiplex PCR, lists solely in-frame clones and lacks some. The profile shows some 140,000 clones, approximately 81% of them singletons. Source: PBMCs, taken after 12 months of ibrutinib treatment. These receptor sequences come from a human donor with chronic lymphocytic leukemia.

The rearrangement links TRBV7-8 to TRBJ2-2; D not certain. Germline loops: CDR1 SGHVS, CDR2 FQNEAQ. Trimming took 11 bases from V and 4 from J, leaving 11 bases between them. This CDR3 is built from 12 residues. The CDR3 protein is CAANAGTGELFF. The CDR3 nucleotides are TGTGCCGCTAATGCCGGCACCGGGGAGCTGTTTTTT.

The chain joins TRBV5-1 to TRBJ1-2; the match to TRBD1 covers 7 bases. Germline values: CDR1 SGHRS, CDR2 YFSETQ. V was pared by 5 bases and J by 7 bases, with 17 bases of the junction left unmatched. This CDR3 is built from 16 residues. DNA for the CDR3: TGCGCCAGCAGTCCGACGTGGACAGGACCAAGGGGTGGCTACACCTTC. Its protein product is CASSPTWTGPRGGYTF.

The CDR3: CASSLSGTRETQYF. DNA of the CDR3: TGCGCCAGCAGCTTATCCGGGACACGGGAGACCCAGTACTTC. The chain combines TRBV5-1 with TRBJ2-5; D is perhaps TRBD1 (6 bases). This CDR3 region has 14 residues. Germline V lookup: CDR1 SGHRS, CDR2 YFSETQ. Trimming pared 2 bases from V and 5 bases from J, leaving 13 bases between.

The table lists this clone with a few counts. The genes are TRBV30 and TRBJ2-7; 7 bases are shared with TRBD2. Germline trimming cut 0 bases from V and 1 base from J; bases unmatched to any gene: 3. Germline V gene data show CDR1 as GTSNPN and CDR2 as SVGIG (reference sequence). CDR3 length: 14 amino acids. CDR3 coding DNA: TGTGCCTGGAGTGTACCGGGAGGTTCCTACGAGCAGTACTTC. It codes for CAWSVPGGSYEQYF.

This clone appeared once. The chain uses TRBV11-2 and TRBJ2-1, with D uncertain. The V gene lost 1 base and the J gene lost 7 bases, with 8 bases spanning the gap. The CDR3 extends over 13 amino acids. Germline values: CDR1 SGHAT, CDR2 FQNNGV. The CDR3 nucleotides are TGTGCCAGCAGCTTAGGGTCGAGAAATGAGCAGTTCTTC. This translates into CASSLGSRNEQFF.

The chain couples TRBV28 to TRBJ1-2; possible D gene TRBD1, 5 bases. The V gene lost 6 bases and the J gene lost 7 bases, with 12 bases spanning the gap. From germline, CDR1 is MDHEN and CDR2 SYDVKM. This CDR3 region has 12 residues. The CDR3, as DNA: TGTGCCAGCAGCACCGAAGGGACTGGCTACACCTTC. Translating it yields CASSTEGTGYTF.

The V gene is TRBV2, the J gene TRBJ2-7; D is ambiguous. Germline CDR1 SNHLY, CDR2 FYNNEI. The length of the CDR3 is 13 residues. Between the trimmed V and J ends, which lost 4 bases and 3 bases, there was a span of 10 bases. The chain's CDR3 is CASSGEQHYEQYF. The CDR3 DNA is TGTGCCAGCAGTGGGGAACAGCACTACGAGCAGTACTTC.

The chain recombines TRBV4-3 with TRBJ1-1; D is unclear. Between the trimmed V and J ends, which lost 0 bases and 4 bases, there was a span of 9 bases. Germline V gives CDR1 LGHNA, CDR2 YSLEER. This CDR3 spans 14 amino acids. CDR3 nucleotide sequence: TGCGCCAGCAGCCAAGAAGCGAGGAGCACTGAAGCTTTCTTT. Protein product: CASSQEARSTEAFF.

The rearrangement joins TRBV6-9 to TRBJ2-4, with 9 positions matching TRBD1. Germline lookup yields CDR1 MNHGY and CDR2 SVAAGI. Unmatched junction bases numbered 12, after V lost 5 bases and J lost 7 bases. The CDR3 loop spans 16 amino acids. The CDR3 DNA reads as TGTGCCAGCAGTCCGCTCCGGGACAGGGCTGCGAACATTCAGTACTTC. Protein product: CASSPLRDRAANIQYF.